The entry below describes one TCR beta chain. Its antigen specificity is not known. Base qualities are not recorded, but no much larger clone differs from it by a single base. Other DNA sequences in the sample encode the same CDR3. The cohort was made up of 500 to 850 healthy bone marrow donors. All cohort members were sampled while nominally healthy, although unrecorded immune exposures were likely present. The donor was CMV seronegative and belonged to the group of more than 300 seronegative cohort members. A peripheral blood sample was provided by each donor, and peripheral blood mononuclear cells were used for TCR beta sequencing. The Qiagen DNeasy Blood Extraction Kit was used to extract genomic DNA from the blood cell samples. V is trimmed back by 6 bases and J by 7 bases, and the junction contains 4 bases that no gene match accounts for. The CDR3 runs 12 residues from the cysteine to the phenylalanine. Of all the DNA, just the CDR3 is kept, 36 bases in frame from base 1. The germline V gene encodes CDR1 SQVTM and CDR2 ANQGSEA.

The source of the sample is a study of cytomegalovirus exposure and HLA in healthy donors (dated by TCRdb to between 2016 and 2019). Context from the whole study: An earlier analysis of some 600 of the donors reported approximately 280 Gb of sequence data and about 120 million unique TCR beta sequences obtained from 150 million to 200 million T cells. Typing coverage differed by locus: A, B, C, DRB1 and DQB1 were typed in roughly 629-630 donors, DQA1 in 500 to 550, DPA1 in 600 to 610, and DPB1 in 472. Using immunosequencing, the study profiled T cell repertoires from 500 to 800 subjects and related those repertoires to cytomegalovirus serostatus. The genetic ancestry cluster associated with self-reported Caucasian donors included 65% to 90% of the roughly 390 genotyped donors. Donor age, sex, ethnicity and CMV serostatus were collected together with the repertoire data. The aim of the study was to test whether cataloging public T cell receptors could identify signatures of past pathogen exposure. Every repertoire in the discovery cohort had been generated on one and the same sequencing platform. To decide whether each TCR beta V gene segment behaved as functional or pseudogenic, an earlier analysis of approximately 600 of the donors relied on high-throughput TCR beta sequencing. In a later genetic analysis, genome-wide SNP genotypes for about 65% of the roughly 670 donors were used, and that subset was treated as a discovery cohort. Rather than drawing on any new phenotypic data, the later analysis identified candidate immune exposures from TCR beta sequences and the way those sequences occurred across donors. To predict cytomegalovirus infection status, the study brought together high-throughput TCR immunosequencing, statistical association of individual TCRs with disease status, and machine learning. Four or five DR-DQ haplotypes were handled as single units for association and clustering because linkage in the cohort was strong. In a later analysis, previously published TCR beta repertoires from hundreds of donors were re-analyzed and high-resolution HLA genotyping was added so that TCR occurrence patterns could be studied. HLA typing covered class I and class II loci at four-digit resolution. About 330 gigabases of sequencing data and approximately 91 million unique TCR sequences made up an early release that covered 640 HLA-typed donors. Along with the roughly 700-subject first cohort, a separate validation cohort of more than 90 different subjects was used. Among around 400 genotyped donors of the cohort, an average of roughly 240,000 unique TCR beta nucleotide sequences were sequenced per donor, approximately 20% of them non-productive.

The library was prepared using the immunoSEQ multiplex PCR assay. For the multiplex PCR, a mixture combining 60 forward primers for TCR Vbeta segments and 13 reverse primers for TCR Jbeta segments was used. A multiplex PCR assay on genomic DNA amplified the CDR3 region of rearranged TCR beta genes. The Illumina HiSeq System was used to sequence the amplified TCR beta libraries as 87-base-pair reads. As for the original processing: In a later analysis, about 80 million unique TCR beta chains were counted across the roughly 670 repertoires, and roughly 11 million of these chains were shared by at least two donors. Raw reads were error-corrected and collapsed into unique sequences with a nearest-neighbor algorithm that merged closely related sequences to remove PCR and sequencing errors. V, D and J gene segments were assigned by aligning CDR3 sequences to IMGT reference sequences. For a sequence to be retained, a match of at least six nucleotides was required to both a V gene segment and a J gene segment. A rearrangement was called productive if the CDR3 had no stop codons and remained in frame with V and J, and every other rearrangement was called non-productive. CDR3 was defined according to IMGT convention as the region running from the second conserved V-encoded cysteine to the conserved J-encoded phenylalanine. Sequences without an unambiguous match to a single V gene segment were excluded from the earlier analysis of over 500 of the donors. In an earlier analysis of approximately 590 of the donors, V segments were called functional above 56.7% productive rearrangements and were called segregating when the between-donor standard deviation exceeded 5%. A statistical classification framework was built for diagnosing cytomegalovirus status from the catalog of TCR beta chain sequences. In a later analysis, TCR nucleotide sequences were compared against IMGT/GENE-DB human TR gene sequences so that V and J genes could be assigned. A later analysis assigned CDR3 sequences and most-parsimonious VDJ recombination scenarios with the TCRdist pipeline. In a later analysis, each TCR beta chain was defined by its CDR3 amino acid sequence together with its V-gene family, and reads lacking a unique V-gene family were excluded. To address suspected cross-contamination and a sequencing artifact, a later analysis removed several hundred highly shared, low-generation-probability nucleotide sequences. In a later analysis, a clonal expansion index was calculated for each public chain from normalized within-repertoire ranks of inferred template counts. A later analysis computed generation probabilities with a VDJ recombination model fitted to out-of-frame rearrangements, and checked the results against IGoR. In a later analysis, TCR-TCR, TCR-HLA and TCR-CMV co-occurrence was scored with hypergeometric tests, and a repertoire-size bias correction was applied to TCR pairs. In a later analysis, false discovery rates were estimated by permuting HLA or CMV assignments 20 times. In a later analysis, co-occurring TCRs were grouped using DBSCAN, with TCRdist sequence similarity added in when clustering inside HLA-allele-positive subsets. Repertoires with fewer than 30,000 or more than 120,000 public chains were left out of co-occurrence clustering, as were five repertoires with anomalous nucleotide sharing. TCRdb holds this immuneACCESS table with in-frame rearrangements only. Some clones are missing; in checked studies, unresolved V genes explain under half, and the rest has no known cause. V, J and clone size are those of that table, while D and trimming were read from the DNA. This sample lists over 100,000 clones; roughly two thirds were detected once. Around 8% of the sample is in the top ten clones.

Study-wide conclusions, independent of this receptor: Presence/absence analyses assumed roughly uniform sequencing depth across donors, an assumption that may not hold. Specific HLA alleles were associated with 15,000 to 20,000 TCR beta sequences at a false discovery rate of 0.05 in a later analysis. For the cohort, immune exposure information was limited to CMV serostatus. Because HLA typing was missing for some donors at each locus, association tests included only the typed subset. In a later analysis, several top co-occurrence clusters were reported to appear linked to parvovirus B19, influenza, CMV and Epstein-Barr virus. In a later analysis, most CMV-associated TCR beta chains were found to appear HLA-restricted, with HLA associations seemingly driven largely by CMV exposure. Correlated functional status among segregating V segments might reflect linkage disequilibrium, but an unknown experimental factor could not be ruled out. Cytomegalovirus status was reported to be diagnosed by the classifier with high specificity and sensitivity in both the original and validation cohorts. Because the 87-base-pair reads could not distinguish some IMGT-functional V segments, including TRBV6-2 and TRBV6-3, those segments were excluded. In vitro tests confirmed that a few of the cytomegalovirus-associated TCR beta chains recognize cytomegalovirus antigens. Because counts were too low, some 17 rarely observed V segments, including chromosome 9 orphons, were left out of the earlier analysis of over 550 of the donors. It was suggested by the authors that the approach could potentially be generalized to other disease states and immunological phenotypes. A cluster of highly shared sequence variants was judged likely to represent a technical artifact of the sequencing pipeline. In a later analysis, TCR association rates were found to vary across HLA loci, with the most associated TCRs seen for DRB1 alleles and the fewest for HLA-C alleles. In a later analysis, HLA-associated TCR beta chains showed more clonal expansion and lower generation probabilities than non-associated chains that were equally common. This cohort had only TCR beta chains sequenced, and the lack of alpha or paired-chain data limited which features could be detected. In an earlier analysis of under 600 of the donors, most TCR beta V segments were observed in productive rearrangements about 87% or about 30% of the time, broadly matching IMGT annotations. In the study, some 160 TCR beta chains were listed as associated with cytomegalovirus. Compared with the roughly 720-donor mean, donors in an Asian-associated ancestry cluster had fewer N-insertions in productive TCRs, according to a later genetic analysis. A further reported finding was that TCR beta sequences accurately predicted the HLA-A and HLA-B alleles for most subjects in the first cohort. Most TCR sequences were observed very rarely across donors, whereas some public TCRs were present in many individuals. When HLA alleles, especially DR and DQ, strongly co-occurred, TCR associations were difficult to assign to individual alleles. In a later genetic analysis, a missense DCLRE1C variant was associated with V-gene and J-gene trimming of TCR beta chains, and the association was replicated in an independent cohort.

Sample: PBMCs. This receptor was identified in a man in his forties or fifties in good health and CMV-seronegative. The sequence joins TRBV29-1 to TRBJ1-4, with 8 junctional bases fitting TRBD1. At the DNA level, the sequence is TGCAGCGTCGGAACAGGGGGTGAAAAACTGTTTTTT. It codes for CSVGTGGEKLFF. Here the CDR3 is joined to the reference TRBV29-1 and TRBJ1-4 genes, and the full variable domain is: SAVISQKPSRDICQRGTSLTIQCQVDSQVTMMFWYRQQPGQSLTLIATANQGSEATYESGFVIDKFPISRPNLTFSTLTVSNMSPEDSSIYLCSVGTGGEKLFFGSGTQLSVL.